Listed here are 25 T cell receptor beta chains from one sample, sequenced in a study of T cell changes during pregnancy in multiple sclerosis. Some clones are missing from TCRdb's copy, which holds only in-frame ones; the method was immunoSEQ multiplex PCR. The sample records over 50,000 clones, 89% being singletons. Sequenced material: peripheral blood, taken after pregnancy. The receptors were sampled from a female donor with multiple sclerosis, enrolled in a pregnancy study.

The chain links TRBV5-1 to TRBJ2-2; 11 nucleotides align to TRBD2. CDR1 SGHRS and CDR2 YFSETQ come from the germline V gene. This CDR3 spans 16 amino acids. Unmatched junction bases numbered 4, after V lost 0 bases and J lost 6 bases. The CDR3 reads CASSLELAGAPGELFF. The CDR3 DNA is TGCGCCAGCAGCTTGGAACTAGCGGGGGCACCCGGGGAGCTGTTTTTT.

The gene calls are TRBV2 and TRBJ1-4; 10 bases agree with TRBD1. Germline assignment: CDR1 SNHLY and CDR2 FYNNEI. V dropped 6 bases and J dropped 4; count of bases not matched to a gene: 8. This CDR3 is 16 amino acids long. The CDR3: CASSAGTGAVNEKLFF. The DNA of the CDR3 is TGTGCCAGCAGCGCCGGGACAGGGGCTGTTAATGAAAAACTGTTTTTT.

The V call is TRBV11-2, the J call TRBJ2-7; a possible D gene is TRBD2 (6 bases). Germline loops: CDR1 SGHAT, CDR2 FQNNGV. This CDR3 comprises 14 residues. The V end lost 5 bases, the J end lost 3 bases, and 14 bases lay between the germline ends. In DNA, the CDR3 is TGTGCCAGCAGCGGACTGCGGGGACGCTACGAGCAGTACTTC. It codes for CASSGLRGRYEQYF.

V usage is TRBV19 and J usage is TRBJ2-1; 7 bases match TRBD1. Germline V CDR1 and CDR2: LNHDA, SQIVND (reference sequence). J was trimmed by 5 bases and V by 7 bases; bases with no gene match: 14. The CDR3 has 16 residues. The CDR3 is CASTPIGRGPDNEQFF. CDR3 bases: TGTGCCAGTACCCCAATAGGAAGGGGGCCGGACAATGAGCAGTTCTTC.

The J gene is TRBJ1-1, the V gene TRBV6-5; 7 positions match TRBD1. The J segment lost 4 bases and the V segment lost 6 bases, leaving 11 bases of the junction unmatched. Germline CDR1 and CDR2: MNHEY and SVGAGI. This CDR3 has 15 residues. The CDR3 DNA is TGTGCCAGCAGCCGAGACAGGGCATGGGGCACTGAAGCTTTCTTT. Translation gives CASSRDRAWGTEAFF.

This chain joins TRBV19 and TRBJ2-5; 8 positions agree with TRBD2. The V gene's germline CDR1 is LNHDA and CDR2 SQIVND (reference sequence). The CDR3 extends over 18 amino acids. Germline trimming cut 1 base from V and 2 bases from J; bases unmatched to any gene: 12. The CDR3 sequence is CASSIVRRAGGGQETQYF. DNA of the CDR3: TGTGCCAGTAGTATAGTAAGGAGGGCGGGGGGCGGTCAAGAGACCCAGTACTTC.

The J gene is TRBJ1-4, the V gene TRBV28, with a weak D call TRBD1 (6 bases). V was pared by 2 bases and J by 7 bases, with 14 bases between. This CDR3 is 15 amino acids long. CDR1 and CDR2 from the germline V gene are MDHEN and SYDVKM. The CDR3 DNA follows: TGTGCCAGCAGTTTACCAGGGGCGCGAGGTGAAAAACTGTTTTTT. It codes for CASSLPGARGEKLFF.

The genes are TRBV5-5 and TRBJ1-1; D perhaps matches TRBD1 (6 bases). The CDR3 spans 12 residues. The germline V gene has CDR1 SGHKS and CDR2 YYEKEE (reference sequence). The V end lost 2 bases, the J end lost 9 bases, and 11 bases lay between the germline ends. The CDR3 sequence: CASSLPGAKAFF. For the CDR3, the DNA is TGTGCCAGCAGCTTACCAGGGGCGAAAGCTTTCTTT.

This chain links TRBV9 with TRBJ2-5; D gene ambiguous. V gave up 0 bases and J gave up 0 bases, with 6 bases separating them. Germline lookup yields CDR1 SGDLS and CDR2 YYNGEE. The CDR3 runs to 14 residues. This CDR3 is CASSVDIYQETQYF. CDR3 sequence (DNA): TGTGCCAGCAGCGTAGACATCTACCAAGAGACCCAGTACTTC.

The chain carries TRBV19 and TRBJ2-5; D gene unclear. V lost 6 bases and J 4 bases, leaving 6 bases between the germline ends. In germline, CDR1 is LNHDA, CDR2 SQIVND (reference sequence). The CDR3 loop spans 11 amino acids. The CDR3: CASRIGETQYF. The CDR3 DNA follows: TGTGCCAGTAGAATCGGAGAGACCCAGTACTTC.

This clone was counted only a few times. V gene TRBV30 combines with J gene TRBJ1-1; TRBD1 aligns across 7 bases. J lost 7 bases, V lost 7 bases, and 6 bases had no gene match. CDR3 length equals 11 residues. Germline V lookup: CDR1 GTSNPN, CDR2 SVGIG (reference sequence). The CDR3 loop is CAFDRVDEAFF. The CDR3 DNA reads TGTGCCTTTGACAGGGTGGATGAAGCTTTCTTT.

The chain joins TRBV21-1 to TRBJ2-7; the table's D call, TRBD1, was not checked against the DNA. TRBV21-1 is noted as a pseudogene. The CDR3 contains 17 residues. The DNA for the CDR3 is TGTGCCAGCACCGAACTGAGTAGCCGGGACAGCCCAGACGAGCAGTACTTC. Translating it yields CASTELSSRDSPDEQYF.

The gene calls are TRBV10-1 and TRBJ1-5; maybe TRBD1 (6 bases). CDR3 length: 16 amino acids. In germline, CDR1 is WNHNN, CDR2 SYGVQD (reference sequence). V was trimmed by 10 bases and J by 0 bases, leaving 19 bases between them. CDR3 DNA: TGCGCCACCACGATACCAGGGGCGTATAGCAATCAGCCCCAGCATTTT. Protein product: CATTIPGAYSNQPQHF.

This clone showed up just once. V gene TRBV4-2 combines with J gene TRBJ1-2; 10 positions agree with TRBD1. Per the germline V gene, CDR1 is LGHNA and CDR2 is YNFKEQ. V trimming: 3 bases; J trimming: 4 bases; junction bases outside the gene matches: 2. CDR3 length: 14 amino acids. The DNA of the CDR3 is TGTGCCAGCAGCCAGGACAGGGGGGTCTATGGCTACACCTTC. Translating it yields CASSQDRGVYGYTF.

The chain uses TRBV4-2 and TRBJ1-4; TRBD1 agrees at 9 bases. This CDR3 region has 15 residues. Germline lookup yields CDR1 LGHNA and CDR2 YNFKEQ. Trimming at V came to 5 bases and at J to 2 bases, leaving 3 bases not matched to a gene. This CDR3 is CASSGQGMTNEKLFF. CDR3 coding DNA: TGTGCCAGCAGCGGACAGGGGATGACTAATGAAAAACTGTTTTTT.

This sequence joins TRBV28 and TRBJ1-2; D is uncertain. Per germline, CDR1 MDHEN and CDR2 SYDVKM. V shed 7 bases and J shed 4 bases, with 10 bases lying between them. This CDR3 contains 12 residues. CDR3 amino acids: CASMYYGYGYTF. The DNA for the CDR3 is TGTGCCAGCATGTACTACGGCTATGGCTACACCTTC.

J is TRBJ1-4 and V is TRBV4-1; D is unresolved. This CDR3 contains 15 residues. V was shortened by 0 bases and J by 7 bases, with 12 bases between the two germline ends. Germline V gene lookup returns CDR1 MGHRA and CDR2 YSYEKL. The CDR3 loop reads CASSQERWFFEKLFF. For the CDR3, the DNA is TGCGCCAGCAGCCAAGAACGGTGGTTTTTTGAAAAACTGTTTTTT.

J is TRBJ2-7 and V is TRBV7-6, with TRBD1 as a possible D gene (5 bases). The CDR3 consists of 12 residues. The germline gives CDR1 SGHVS, CDR2 FNYEAQ. Trimming took off 4 bases at V and 6 bases at J, with 10 bases between the two ends. The DNA for the CDR3 is TGTGCCAGCAGCTCCACCGACAGCGAGCAGTACTTC. As protein: CASSSTDSEQYF.

The chain joins TRBV7-9 to TRBJ1-1; 7 bases match TRBD1. CDR1 is SEHNR and CDR2 is FQNEAQ in the germline V gene (reference sequence). Unmatched junction bases numbered 5, after V lost 5 bases and J lost 5 bases. The CDR3 contains 13 residues. The CDR3 nucleotides read TGTGCCAGCAGCCAGGGACAGCATACTGAAGCTTTCTTT. It yields the protein CASSQGQHTEAFF.

The chain carries TRBV6-6 and TRBJ1-1; 9 bases are shared with TRBD1. Germline V CDR1 and CDR2: MNHNY, SVGAGI (reference sequence). The CDR3 loop spans 15 amino acids. With 4 bases clipped from V and 1 base from J, the junction kept 4 bases outside the gene matches. The CDR3 nucleotides read TGTGCCAGCAGTTCCACAGGGGGCGCGAACACTGAAGCTTTCTTT. This gives the protein CASSSTGGANTEAFF.

A remark on this clone: One end of the junction does not line up with germline, which may come from a read error. The rearrangement uses TRBV7-9 and TRBJ1-1, with 7 bases matching TRBD1. The CDR3 loop spans 14 amino acids. Germline V gives CDR1 SEHNR, CDR2 FQNEAQ (reference sequence). CDR3 loop: CASRLAQGGGEAFF. The CDR3 nucleotides read TGTGCCAGCCGCTTAGCGCAGGGGGGAGGTGAAGCTTTCTTT.

The CDR3 DNA reads as TGTGCCAGCAGCTTAGGTACAGAAGATCAGGGCTACACCTTC. This encodes CASSLGTEDQGYTF. The genes are TRBV7-6 and TRBJ1-2; no firm D call. V lost 1 base and J 8 bases, leaving 14 bases between the germline ends. The germline V gene has CDR1 SGHVS and CDR2 FNYEAQ. This CDR3 has 14 amino acids.

V gene TRBV19 combines with J gene TRBJ2-5; perhaps TRBD2 as D (5 bases). Deletions cut 3 bases from V and 3 bases from J, with 20 bases between. There are 17 residues in the CDR3. Germline V gene sequence: CDR1 LNHDA, CDR2 SQIVND (reference sequence). CDR3 in amino acids: CASSIYLLGAAEETQYF. CDR3 DNA: TGTGCCAGTAGTATTTACCTCTTGGGAGCAGCCGAAGAGACCCAGTACTTC. Filled out from reference TRBV19 and TRBJ2-5, the complete variable domain reads DGGITQSPKYLFRKEGQNVTLSCEQNLNHDAMYWYRQDPGQGLRLIYYSQIVNDFQKGDIAEGYSVSREKKESFPLTVTSAQKNPTAFYLCASSIYLLGAAEETQYFGPGTRLLVL.

The chain recombines TRBV6-5 with TRBJ1-5; the D is unclear. The CDR3 consists of 14 residues. Germline CDR1 is MNHEY and CDR2 is SVGAGI. The V end was cut by 5 bases, the J end by 7 bases, with 15 bases between. DNA of the CDR3: TGTGCCAGCAGTCCTCGAAACGGGAGGCAGCCCCAGCATTTT. Translating it yields CASSPRNGRQPQHF.

The chain joins TRBV7-3 to TRBJ1-6, with a tentative D call TRBD1 (6 bases). V lost 1 base and J lost 10, with 14 bases in between. CDR1 is SGHTA and CDR2 is FQGTGA in the germline V gene. The CDR3 is made up of 15 amino acids. Here the CDR3 reads CASSLRAGDYSPLHF. The CDR3 DNA follows: TGTGCCAGCAGCTTAAGGGCAGGGGATTACTCACCCCTCCACTTT.